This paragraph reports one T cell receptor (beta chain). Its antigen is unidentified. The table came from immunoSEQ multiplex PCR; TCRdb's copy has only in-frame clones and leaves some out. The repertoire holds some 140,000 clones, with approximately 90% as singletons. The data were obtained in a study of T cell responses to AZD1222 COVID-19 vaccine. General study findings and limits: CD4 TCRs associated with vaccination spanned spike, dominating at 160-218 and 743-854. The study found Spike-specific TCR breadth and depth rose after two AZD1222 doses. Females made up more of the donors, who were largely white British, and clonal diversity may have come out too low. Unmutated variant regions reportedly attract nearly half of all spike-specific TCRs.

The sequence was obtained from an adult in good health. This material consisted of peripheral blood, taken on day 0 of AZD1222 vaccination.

CDR3 region: CASSLYDQINQPQHF. CDR3 DNA: TGTGCCAGCAGCTTATACGACCAGATAAATCAGCCCCAGCATTTT. This chain joins TRBV7-2 and TRBJ1-5, with D unclear. The CDR3 runs 15 residues. Germline assignment: CDR1 SGHTA and CDR2 FQGNSA. Trimming took off 2 bases at V and 4 bases at J, with 12 bases between the two ends.